This entry describes one T cell receptor beta chain. Its target is unknown. The CDR3 contains 15 residues. Germline V gene lookup returns CDR1 MDHEN and CDR2 SYDVKM. Trimming took 1 base from V and 9 from J, leaving 16 bases between them. This record comes from a study of cytomegalovirus exposure and HLA in healthy donors. Nominally healthy donors provided the samples, though records likely missed some immune exposures. Whole-study results and caveats: Among the CMV-associated chains, a few were confirmed in vitro as specific for CMV antigens. For TCR beta chains, V- and J-gene trimming was later linked to a missense DCLRE1C variant.

The primer mix had 60 Vbeta and 13 Jbeta primers. As originally analysed: The authors later counted roughly 77 million unique TCR beta chains, 9 million to 14 million of them shared. The table came from immunoSEQ multiplex PCR; TCRdb's copy has only in-frame clones and leaves some out. V, J and clone size derive from that table, while D and trimming were established from the DNA sequence. The repertoire holds about 73,000 clones, with about 75% as singletons. The TCR sequence derives from an older man in good health and CMV-seronegative. This sequence joins TRBV28 and TRBJ1-5; maybe TRBD1 (5 bases). Material for sequencing was PBMCs. The CDR3 loop is CASSLSAGPYGPQHF. CDR3 nucleotides: TGTGCCAGCAGTTTATCTGCGGGGCCCTACGGGCCCCAGCATTTT.